Listed here are 21 T cell receptor beta chains from one sample, sequenced in a study of blood T cell repertoires in COVID-19. Only in-frame clones appear in the TCRdb table, and some are missing; sequencing was by immunoSEQ multiplex PCR. The data contain 200,000 to 250,000 clones, 90% of them singletons. The sample consisted of PBMCs or T cells enriched from blood (not recorded which). These receptor sequences come from a man aged 25-45 years who had been exposed to COVID-19.

V is TRBV3-1 (or the pseudogene TRBV3-2) and J is TRBJ2-7, with D maybe TRBD2 (6 bases). V shed 4 bases and J shed 1 base, with 14 bases lying between them. CDR1 is LGHDT, CDR2 YNNKEL, per germline (reference sequence). CDR3 length: 15 amino acids. The CDR3 DNA reads TGTGCCAGCAGCCTAAAGCCGGGGGATTCCTACGAGCAGTACTTC. Its protein product is CASSLKPGDSYEQYF.

This chain connects TRBV7-2 to TRBJ1-2, with unresolved D. The CDR3 consists of 13 residues. V lost 3 bases and J lost 8, with 13 bases in between. CDR1 SGHTA and CDR2 FQGNSA come from the germline V gene. CDR3 loop: CASSFEVMRGYTF. DNA of the CDR3: TGTGCCAGCAGCTTTGAGGTTATGAGGGGCTACACCTTC.

The V gene is TRBV2, the J gene TRBJ2-3; maybe TRBD2 (5 bases). The CDR3 is 12 residues long. Trimming removed 9 bases from V and 1 base from J, with 8 bases in between. CDR1 is SNHLY, CDR2 FYNNEI, per germline. DNA for the CDR3: TGTGCCAGTACCGGGGGCACAGATACGCAGTATTTT. It yields the protein CASTGGTDTQYF.

The chain employs TRBV12-3 or TRBV12-4 and TRBJ1-2; no firm D call. CDR3 length: 12 residues. The ends were cut back, 7 bases at V and 7 bases at J, with 13 bases in the middle. CDR3 amino acids: CASTHRLGGYTF. The CDR3 DNA is TGTGCCAGCACCCATAGACTAGGTGGCTACACCTTC.

The chain carries TRBV19 and TRBJ2-2, with D perhaps TRBD2 (5 bases). V lost 4 bases, J lost 3 bases, and 9 bases lay in between. Per germline, CDR1 LNHDA and CDR2 SQIVND (reference sequence). CDR3 length equals 14 residues. The CDR3 sequence: CASSNTGDTGELFF. The DNA for the CDR3 is TGTGCCAGTAGTAATACCGGGGACACCGGGGAGCTGTTTTTT.

This rearrangement joins TRBV19 to TRBJ1-2; possible D gene TRBD1, 6 bases. Germline assignment: CDR1 LNHDA and CDR2 SQIVND (reference sequence). The ends were cut back, 6 bases at V and 6 bases at J, with 14 bases in the middle. This CDR3 has 13 residues. CDR3 in amino acids: CASSEGVTNGYTF. The CDR3 DNA is TGTGCCAGTAGCGAGGGGGTCACAAATGGCTACACCTTC.

V gene TRBV5-4 combines with J gene TRBJ1-1; the D gene is possibly TRBD1 (5 bases). CDR1 is SGHNT, CDR2 YYREEE, per germline (reference sequence). Trimming left V 4 bases short and J 2 bases short, with 15 bases between. The CDR3 runs 15 residues. The DNA of the CDR3 is TGTGCCAGCAGCATAGGGAGGGGTATAAACACTGAAGCTTTCTTT. Translating gives CASSIGRGINTEAFF.

This rearrangement joins TRBV3-1 (or the pseudogene TRBV3-2) to TRBJ1-6; D not resolved. This CDR3 has 13 amino acids. The germline V gene encodes CDR1 LGHDT and CDR2 YNNKEL (reference sequence). Between the trimmed V and J ends, which lost 1 base and 10 bases, there was a span of 8 bases. The DNA of the CDR3 is TGTGCCAGCAGCCAAGGAGGAAGGTCACCCCTCCACTTT. Its translation: CASSQGGRSPLHF.

This clone was observed a single time. CDR3 in DNA: TGCGCCAGCAGCCAAAGGACAGGGGGTTCCTACGAGCAGTACTTC. This gives the protein CASSQRTGGSYEQYF. The rearrangement uses TRBV4-1 and TRBJ2-7; 10 bases map to TRBD1. CDR3 length: 15 residues. V was pared by 2 bases and J by 1 base, with 2 bases of the junction left unmatched. The germline gives CDR1 MGHRA, CDR2 YSYEKL.

This chain links TRBV4-3 with TRBJ2-1; D gene unclear. The CDR3 consists of 15 residues. The V and J ends lost 1 base and 8 bases respectively, with 15 bases between them. Germline-derived CDR1 and CDR2 are LGHNA and YSLEER. CDR3 loop: CASSQAGSPQDEQFF. Here the CDR3 DNA reads TGCGCCAGCAGCCAAGCTGGCTCCCCCCAAGATGAGCAGTTCTTC.

CDR3 protein: CASNPGTGAFYEAFF. CDR3 nucleotide sequence: TGTGCCAGTAATCCCGGGACAGGGGCTTTTTATGAAGCTTTCTTT. The chain carries TRBV19 and TRBJ1-1; 10 bases align to TRBD1. This CDR3 has 15 residues. The germline gives CDR1 LNHDA, CDR2 SQIVND (reference sequence). The J segment lost 7 bases and the V segment lost 7 bases, leaving 12 bases of the junction unmatched. Full variable domain (missing parts from reference TRBV19 and TRBJ1-1): DGGITQSPKYLFRKEGQNVTLSCEQNLNHDAMYWYRQDPGQGLRLIYYSQIVNDFQKGDIAEGYSVSREKKESFPLTVTSAQKNPTAFYLCASNPGTGAFYEAFFGQGTRLTVV.

This chain links TRBV6-1 with TRBJ1-6; the D gene is possibly TRBD1 (6 bases). The CDR3 has 14 residues. Per germline, CDR1 MNHNS and CDR2 SASEGT. V was pared by 2 bases and J by 9 bases, with 11 bases between. CDR3 nucleotides: TGTGCCAGCAGTGAAACAGGGCTTGTTTCACCCCTCCACTTT. Translating it yields CASSETGLVSPLHF.

This chain connects TRBV4-2 to TRBJ1-2; TRBD1 might be the D (5 bases). V was cut by 8 bases and J by 4 bases, with 11 bases left in between. CDR1 is LGHNA and CDR2 is YNFKEQ in the germline V gene. The CDR3 consists of 12 residues. The CDR3 reads CASATGGYGYTF. The DNA of the CDR3 is TGTGCCAGCGCTACGGGGGGCTATGGCTACACCTTC.

The chain employs TRBV4-1 and TRBJ1-2, with D unclear. This CDR3 region has 13 residues. The germline CDR1 and CDR2 sequences are MGHRA and YSYEKL. The V and J ends lost 4 bases and 7 bases respectively, with 13 bases between them. Written as DNA, the CDR3 is TGCGCCAGCAGCCCTCATCTAGGCGGTGGCTACACCTTC. This translates into CASSPHLGGGYTF.

The chain uses TRBV2 and TRBJ2-2; 7 bases are a match to TRBD2. CDR3 length: 15 residues. From germline, CDR1 is SNHLY and CDR2 FYNNEI. Losses at the gene ends were 4 bases for V and 0 bases for J; bases not matched to a gene: 2. The DNA for the CDR3 is TGTGCCAGCAGTGGGACTAGACCGAACACCGGGGAGCTGTTTTTT. It encodes CASSGTRPNTGELFF.

The J gene is TRBJ1-1, the V gene TRBV6-4; D is undetermined. The germline CDR1 and CDR2 sequences are MRHNA and SNTAGT. The CDR3 extends over 18 amino acids. V was trimmed by 3 bases and J by 0 bases, leaving 20 bases between them. The CDR3 spells CASSESSQSCNVNTEAFF. The DNA for the CDR3 is TGTGCCAGCAGTGAGAGTAGCCAGAGCTGCAACGTGAACACTGAAGCTTTCTTT.

The chain combines TRBV14 with TRBJ2-7; weak D call: TRBD2 (7 bases). The V end was cut by 4 bases, the J end by 0 bases, with 19 bases between. The CDR3 extends over 17 amino acids. The V gene's germline CDR1 is SGHDN and CDR2 FVKESK. This CDR3 is CASSPRPMRGPSYEQYF. In nucleotides, the CDR3 is TGTGCCAGCAGCCCTAGACCTATGCGGGGGCCCTCCTACGAGCAGTACTTC.

This clone was observed once. The chain is built from TRBV3-1 (or the pseudogene TRBV3-2) and TRBJ2-4; D ambiguous. From germline, CDR1 is LGHDT and CDR2 YNNKEL (reference sequence). V lost 3 bases, J lost 0 bases, and 15 bases lay in between. The CDR3 totals 17 residues. The CDR3 protein is CASSHLQADLAKNIQYF. CDR3 sequence (DNA): TGTGCCAGCAGCCATCTCCAGGCAGACCTAGCCAAAAACATTCAGTACTTC.

The chain combines TRBV6-5 with TRBJ2-5; a possible D gene is TRBD2 (7 bases). Germline-derived CDR1 and CDR2 are MNHEY and SVGAGI. V was cut by 8 bases and J by 5 bases, with 12 bases left in between. The CDR3 has 12 residues. For the CDR3, the DNA is TGTGCCAGCTCGGGGGGCCTGGAGACCCAGTACTTC. Translation gives CASSGGLETQYF.

This clone was recorded once. The chain is built from TRBV11-2 and TRBJ1-1; 9 bases align to TRBD1. This CDR3 spans 15 amino acids. V was pared by 5 bases and J by 1 base, with 5 bases of the junction left unmatched. The germline V gene has CDR1 SGHAT and CDR2 FQNNGV. CDR3 sequence reads: CASSPPGQGNTEAFF. The DNA of the CDR3 is TGTGCCAGCAGCCCTCCGGGACAGGGGAACACTGAAGCTTTCTTT.

The chain links TRBV19 to TRBJ1-1; tentative D call: TRBD1 (6 bases). Germline CDR1 is LNHDA and CDR2 is SQIVND (reference sequence). V shed 6 bases and J shed 4 bases, with 18 bases lying between them. The CDR3 covers 15 residues. In DNA, the CDR3 is TGTGCCAGTAGGCCCCAGGCAGGGGTGGGCACTGAAGCTTTCTTT. Amino acids: CASRPQAGVGTEAFF.